This TCR beta chain originates from a study of PD-1 blockade in classical Hodgkin lymphoma. General study points: Complete responders showed a baseline diversity that resembled the diversity of newly diagnosed patients. Compared with baseline, CD4+ but not CD8+ TCR diversity had risen significantly by C4D1. As was reported, newly diagnosed patients showed lower baseline TCR diversity than healthy donors did.

With respect to this clone: Its cognate antigen is unknown.

After autologous stem cell transplantation all patients relapsed, and prior brentuximab vedotin exposure differed between cohorts. Profiled with immunoSEQ multiplex PCR; TCRdb holds only in-frame clones, not every one. Of about 59,000 clones listed, over 85% are singletons. The sequenced sample was peripheral blood mononuclear cells (PBMCs), obtained at baseline. This receptor was obtained from a human donor with classical Hodgkin lymphoma.

CDR3 loop: CASSIQGEETQYF. CDR3 DNA sequence: TGTGCCAGCAGTATACAGGGGGAAGAGACCCAGTACTTC. V usage is TRBV27 and J usage is TRBJ2-5, with 8 nucleotides matching TRBD1. Germline assignment: CDR1 MNHEY and CDR2 SMNVEV (reference sequence). Unmatched junction bases numbered 2, after V lost 5 bases and J lost 3 bases. There are 13 residues in the CDR3.